One sample yielded the 22 T cell receptor beta chains listed below, sequenced in a study of siplizumab effects on memory and regulatory T cells. Sequenced by immunoSEQ multiplex PCR; TCRdb stores in-frame clones only, minus some. The data hold some 100,000 clones, with just under 95% observed a single time. The sequencing sample was made of non-Treg CD4+ T cells sorted from blood. The source of these receptors is a human donor in good health.

The V gene is TRBV10-3, the J gene TRBJ2-2, with 13 bases that match TRBD2. There are 17 residues in the CDR3. The J segment lost 4 bases and the V segment lost 3 bases, leaving 5 bases of the junction unmatched. CDR1 and CDR2 (germline): ENHRY, SYGVKD. CDR3 sequence reads: CAISELAGGPGTGELFF. In DNA, the CDR3 is TGTGCCATCAGTGAACTAGCGGGGGGGCCGGGCACCGGGGAGCTGTTTTTT.

The chain couples TRBV19 to TRBJ1-1; D unresolved. Germline V gene sequence: CDR1 LNHDA, CDR2 SQIVND (reference sequence). The ends were cut back, 3 bases at V and 0 bases at J, with 11 bases in the middle. The CDR3 contains 15 residues. CDR3 nucleotides: TGTGCCAGTAGTATTTATCCCCCCATGAACACTGAAGCTTTCTTT. Encoded protein: CASSIYPPMNTEAFF.

The genes are TRBV6-5 and TRBJ2-6; TRBD1 agrees at 7 bases. Germline assignment: CDR1 MNHEY and CDR2 SVGAGI. CDR3 length equals 15 residues. Trimming removed 10 bases from V and 0 bases from J; junction bases left unmatched: 6. As DNA, the CDR3 is TGTGCCATTTCTAGGGGGCGCTCTGGGGCCAACGTCCTGACTTTC. Translation: CAISRGRSGANVLTF.

The gene calls are TRBV5-4 and TRBJ1-3; 7 bases fit TRBD1. This CDR3 is built from 13 residues. The germline gives CDR1 SGHNT, CDR2 YYREEE (reference sequence). V dropped 0 bases and J dropped 9; count of bases not matched to a gene: 3. The CDR3 region is CASSLVGGSTIYF. The CDR3 nucleotides are TGTGCCAGCAGCTTGGTAGGGGGCAGCACCATATATTTT.

V usage is TRBV11-2 and J usage is TRBJ2-2; TRBD2 aligns across 9 bases. With V trimmed by 5 bases and J by 3 bases, 4 bases remained unmatched. The length of the CDR3 is 15 residues. The germline CDR1 and CDR2 sequences are SGHAT and FQNNGV. CDR3 in amino acids: CASSLTSGYTGELFF. The CDR3 nucleotides read TGTGCCAGCAGCCTCACTAGCGGGTACACCGGGGAGCTGTTTTTT.

This clone appeared a single time. J is TRBJ1-2 and V is TRBV7-9, with D maybe TRBD1 (5 bases). Germline CDR1 reads SEHNR; CDR2 reads FQNEAQ (reference sequence). CDR3 size: 14 residues. V lost 4 bases and J 2 bases, leaving 11 bases between the germline ends. In DNA form, the CDR3 reads TGTGCCAGCAGCTACACGGGGGGAAACTATGGCTACACCTTC. It codes for CASSYTGGNYGYTF. Variable domain in full (rest from reference TRBV7-9 and TRBJ1-2): DTGVSQNPRHKITKRGQNVTFRCDPISEHNRLYWYRQTLGQGPEFLTYFQNEAQLEKSRLLSDRFSAERPKGSFSTLEIQRTEQGDSAMYLCASSYTGGNYGYTFGSGTRLTVV.

J is TRBJ1-2 and V is TRBV7-3, with 11 bases matching TRBD1. The length of the CDR3 is 14 residues. V gave up 4 bases and J gave up 8 bases; unmatched junction bases: 6. Germline-derived CDR1 and CDR2 are SGHTA and FQGTGA. The CDR3 nucleotides are TGTGCCAGCAGCTCCGGACAGGGGGCGGAGGGCTACACCTTC. This gives the protein CASSSGQGAEGYTF.

This chain uses TRBV5-5 with TRBJ2-3, with TRBD2 identical over 11 bases. The V gene end was trimmed by 2 bases and the J gene end by 6 bases; junction bases not matched to a gene: 8. Germline V lookup: CDR1 SGHKS, CDR2 YYEKEE (reference sequence). This CDR3 comprises 16 residues. CDR3 coding DNA: TGTGCCAGCAGCTTTACCTTAGCGGGGGGGCCGGATACGCAGTATTTT. Translation gives CASSFTLAGGPDTQYF.

Notes on this clone: Other DNA sequences within the sample encode an identical CDR3. The V and J genes are TRBV7-9 and TRBJ1-6, with a tentative D call TRBD1 (5 bases). Germline V lookup: CDR1 SEHNR, CDR2 FQNEAQ (reference sequence). The CDR3 covers 16 residues. V lost 8 bases, J lost 0 bases, and 14 bases lay in between. Written as DNA, the CDR3 is TGTGCCAGCGGGCGGGACGGGAGCTCCTATAATTCACCCCTCCACTTT. Encoded protein: CASGRDGSSYNSPLHF.

The chain combines TRBV6-1 with TRBJ2-7; TRBD2 might be the D (6 bases). The V gene's germline CDR1 is MNHNS and CDR2 SASEGT. Trimming removed 4 bases from V and 2 bases from J, with 15 bases in between. The CDR3 consists of 15 residues. Written as DNA, the CDR3 is TGTGCCAGCAGTGGATCCGGGACTGGAGCCTACGAGCAGTACTTC. Translation: CASSGSGTGAYEQYF.

This clone appeared once. The chain employs TRBV5-1 and TRBJ1-5, with 9 bases aligning to TRBD1. This CDR3 spans 14 amino acids. J gave up 5 bases and V 3 bases, and 3 bases lay outside the gene matches. Germline CDR1 and CDR2: SGHRS and YFSETQ. The CDR3 DNA is TGCGCCAGCAGCTGGGGGGACAGGGATCAGCCCCAGCATTTT. This codes for CASSWGDRDQPQHF.

The V call is TRBV4-3, the J call TRBJ2-2, with a tentative D call TRBD2 (5 bases). The CDR3 is made up of 12 amino acids. CDR1 is LGHNA, CDR2 YSLEER, per germline. The germline V and J ends were trimmed by 3 bases and 7 bases, with 6 bases remaining between them. CDR3 nucleotide sequence: TGCGCCAGCAGCCACCGGGGCGGGGAGCTGTTTTTT. Translation: CASSHRGGELFF.

The chain carries TRBV27 and TRBJ2-1, with 8 bases that match TRBD2. The V segment lost 8 bases and the J segment 1 base; nucleotides outside the gene matches: 13. This CDR3 spans 17 amino acids. The V gene's germline CDR1 is MNHEY and CDR2 SMNVEV (reference sequence). The CDR3 region is CASQAGGRGFSYNEQFF. CDR3 DNA: TGTGCCAGCCAGGCGGGGGGCCGGGGGTTTTCCTACAATGAGCAGTTCTTC.

Here the CDR3 DNA reads TGTGCCAGCTCCAATAGCGGGGCCCGCACAGATACGCAGTATTTT. Its translation: CASSNSGARTDTQYF. This chain connects TRBV6-5 to TRBJ2-3; the match to TRBD2 covers 8 bases. CDR1 and CDR2 (germline): MNHEY, SVGAGI. The CDR3 loop spans 15 amino acids. The ends lost 8 bases at V and 1 base at J; junction bases unmatched: 8.

The sample holds one count of this clone. This chain connects TRBV27 to TRBJ1-2; maybe TRBD1 (6 bases). This CDR3 is 12 amino acids long. The germline V gene encodes CDR1 MNHEY and CDR2 SMNVEV (reference sequence). The germline V and J ends were trimmed by 8 bases and 8 bases, with 15 bases remaining between them. CDR3 sequence: CASGQLSGGYTF. The CDR3 bases are TGTGCCAGCGGACAGCTCTCGGGGGGCTACACCTTC.

The gene calls are TRBV19 and TRBJ2-7; 7 positions agree with TRBD1. The CDR3 contains 15 residues. CDR1 LNHDA and CDR2 SQIVND come from the germline V gene (reference sequence). V lost 7 bases to trimming and J lost 2 bases; unmatched junction nucleotides: 11. The CDR3 DNA follows: TGTGCCAGTACCCCTTCCCCCGGGACAGCCTACGAGCAGTACTTC. It yields the protein CASTPSPGTAYEQYF.

The V call is TRBV18, the J call TRBJ2-7; the D is unclear. The CDR3 loop spans 15 amino acids. The germline V and J ends were trimmed by 2 bases and 0 bases, with 11 bases remaining between them. Germline-derived CDR1 and CDR2 are KGHSH and LQKENI. The CDR3 is CASSPGREFSYEQYF. DNA of the CDR3: TGTGCCAGCTCACCAGGCCGAGAATTCTCCTACGAGCAGTACTTC.

Worth noting for this clone: The identical CDR3 is also encoded by other nucleotide sequences in the sample. CDR3 DNA sequence: TGCGCCAGCAGCTTGGGGACGGTGAACACTGAAGCTTTCTTT. It encodes CASSLGTVNTEAFF. The gene calls are TRBV5-1 and TRBJ1-1, with D unclear. With 0 bases removed from V and 0 bases from J, the gap between germline ends came to 6 bases. The CDR3 length is 14 residues. The germline V gene has CDR1 SGHRS and CDR2 YFSETQ. The full variable domain, completed using reference TRBV5-1 and TRBJ1-1, is KAGVTQTPRYLIKTRGQQVTLSCSPISGHRSVSWYQQTPGQGLQFLFEYFSETQRNKGNFPGRFSGRQFSNSRSEMNVSTLELGDSALYLCASSLGTVNTEAFFGQGTRLTVV.

This clone appeared once. The chain links TRBV14 to TRBJ2-7; no clear D gene. The CDR3 is 14 amino acids. With 2 bases removed from V and 1 base from J, the gap between germline ends came to 9 bases. Germline V gene lookup returns CDR1 SGHDN and CDR2 FVKESK. CDR3 loop: CASSQLGRSYEQYF. In DNA form, the CDR3 reads TGTGCCAGCAGCCAATTAGGCAGGTCCTACGAGCAGTACTTC.

The V gene is TRBV7-8, the J gene TRBJ1-5, with D possibly matching TRBD1 (6 bases). V lost 4 bases and J lost 6, with 16 bases in between. The length of the CDR3 is 15 residues. Germline CDR1 SGHVS, CDR2 FQNEAQ. CDR3 DNA: TGTGCCAGCAGCTCTCCGACAGGATCGGGTCAGCCCCAGCATTTT. Amino acid sequence: CASSSPTGSGQPQHF.

The chain carries TRBV20-1 and TRBJ1-5; no definite D call. CDR1 DFQATT and CDR2 SNEGSKA come from the germline V gene (reference sequence). Trimming stripped 4 bases from V and 12 bases from J, with 4 bases between. The CDR3 is 8 residues long. The CDR3 DNA reads as TGCAGTGCTAAGGGCCAGCATTTT. Protein: CSAKGQHF.

This sequence joins TRBV5-4 and TRBJ2-5, with TRBD2 matching 9 bases. The V and J ends lost 3 bases and 4 bases, in that order; junction bases with no gene match: 10. CDR1 is SGHNT, CDR2 YYREEE, per germline (reference sequence). The CDR3 runs 16 residues. CDR3 nucleotide sequence: TGTGCCAGCAGCTCCGGGACTAGCCGGGTTCTAGAGACCCAGTACTTC. It is translated as CASSSGTSRVLETQYF.